The next 4 T cell receptor beta chains were all read from a single sample in a study of control samples from healthy donors and cancer patients. Profiling relied on immunoSEQ multiplex PCR, and the TCRdb table lists in-frame clones only, not all of them. The sample records roughly 84,000 clones, around nine tenths being singletons. The sequenced sample was blood. These receptors were taken from a man aged 45 to 65 in good health.

The V call is TRBV7-9, the J call TRBJ2-1; no firm D call. The CDR3 runs to 15 residues. The germline CDR1 and CDR2 sequences are SEHNR and FQNEAQ (reference sequence). V lost 1 base, J lost 0 bases, and 7 bases lay in between. The CDR3 here is CASSLEGYSYNEQFF. DNA for the CDR3: TGTGCCAGCAGCTTAGAGGGTTACTCCTACAATGAGCAGTTCTTC.

The chain is built from TRBV5-1 and TRBJ1-2; TRBD1 matches at 7 bases. CDR3 length equals 15 residues. The germline V gene encodes CDR1 SGHRS and CDR2 YFSETQ. Germline trimming cut 5 bases from V and 8 bases from J; bases unmatched to any gene: 15. CDR3 bases: TGCGCCAGCAGTGAGCAACCGGGACAGCCAGAGGGCTACACCTTC. Translating gives CASSEQPGQPEGYTF.

In its sample, this clone was seen a few times. The chain links TRBV24-1 to TRBJ1-2; no definite D call. Germline loops: CDR1 KGHDR, CDR2 SFDVKD. This CDR3 has 13 residues. Trimming shortened V by 2 bases and J by 1 base, and 4 bases separated the two germline ends. The CDR3 reads CATSDSGNYGYTF. CDR3 coding DNA: TGTGCCACCAGTGATTCAGGTAACTATGGCTACACCTTC.

This rearrangement joins TRBV7-2 to TRBJ1-5; D gene ambiguous. The CDR3 has 15 residues. In germline, CDR1 is SGHTA, CDR2 FQGNSA. V lost 0 bases and J 10 bases, leaving 16 bases between the germline ends. The CDR3 spells CASSLAATAISPQHF. In DNA, the CDR3 is TGTGCCAGCAGCTTAGCGGCGACGGCTATCAGCCCCCAGCATTTT.